This is a list of T cell receptor beta chains from one sample in a study of T cells in Graves' hyperthyroidism and ophthalmopathy. TCRdb processed the multiplex PCR reads anew with MiXCR; each CDR3 protein has one entry. Of hundreds of thousands of distinct CDR3 sequences listed, more than 45% are singletons. The sequencing input was peripheral blood or thyroid tissue (not recorded which). Receptors were obtained from a young woman with Graves' hyperthyroidism. Each CDR3 is given with its conserved first and last residue. Fields, in order: clone size, D gene, V gene, J gene, CDR3 DNA, CDR3 protein. D genes are given only for firm matches. Expanded clones get a size class; other rows say once, few or many, or leave the size out.

clone size: -
D gene: TRBD1
V gene: TRBV2
J gene: TRBJ1-6
CDR3 DNA: TGTGCCAGAGTGGACAGGGGAAATTCACCCCTCCACTTT
CDR3 protein: CARVDRGNSPLHF

clone size: -
D gene: -
V gene: TRBV19
J gene: TRBJ1-4
CDR3 DNA: TGTGCCAGTAGTGGACAGCTCCTAGCGGACGAAAAACTGTTTTTT
CDR3 protein: CASSGQLLADEKLFF

clone size: few
D gene: TRBD1
V gene: TRBV25-1
J gene: TRBJ1-2
CDR3 DNA: TGTGCCAGCAGTGAAGTGGGGCGACAGGGTTATGGCTACACCTTC
CDR3 protein: CASSEVGRQGYGYTF

clone size: -
D gene: TRBD2
V gene: TRBV20-1
J gene: TRBJ2-7
CDR3 DNA: TGCAGTGCCGAAGGACTAGCGGCCTACGAGCAGTACTTC
CDR3 protein: CSAEGLAAYEQYF

clone size: -
D gene: TRBD1
V gene: TRBV24-1
J gene: TRBJ1-2
CDR3 DNA: TGTGCCACCGGCTCAGGGGGCGCGATAGGAGGCTACACCTTC
CDR3 protein: CATGSGGAIGGYTF

clone size: -
D gene: -
V gene: TRBV6-5
J gene: TRBJ1-1
CDR3 DNA: TGTGCCAGCAGTAAAACAAGCGGCACTGAAGCTTTCTTT
CDR3 protein: CASSKTSGTEAFF

clone size: many
D gene: -
V gene: TRBV2
J gene: TRBJ1-5
CDR3 DNA: TGTGCCAGCAGTGAGTCAGAGGAACAGCCCCAGCATTTT
CDR3 protein: CASSESEEQPQHF

clone size: many
D gene: TRBD1
V gene: TRBV7-6
J gene: TRBJ1-1
CDR3 DNA: TGTGCCAGCGCCGACAGGGAGGACACTGAAGCTTTCTTT
CDR3 protein: CASADREDTEAFF

clone size: -
D gene: TRBD1
V gene: TRBV5-1
J gene: TRBJ2-7
CDR3 DNA: TGCGCCAGCAGCGAGGACGGGACAGGGTCCTACGAGCAGTACTTC
CDR3 protein: CASSEDGTGSYEQYF

clone size: -
D gene: TRBD1
V gene: TRBV10-3
J gene: TRBJ2-7
CDR3 DNA: TGTGCCATCAGTCCGGGACAGGCAAACTACGAGCAGTACTTC
CDR3 protein: CAISPGQANYEQYF